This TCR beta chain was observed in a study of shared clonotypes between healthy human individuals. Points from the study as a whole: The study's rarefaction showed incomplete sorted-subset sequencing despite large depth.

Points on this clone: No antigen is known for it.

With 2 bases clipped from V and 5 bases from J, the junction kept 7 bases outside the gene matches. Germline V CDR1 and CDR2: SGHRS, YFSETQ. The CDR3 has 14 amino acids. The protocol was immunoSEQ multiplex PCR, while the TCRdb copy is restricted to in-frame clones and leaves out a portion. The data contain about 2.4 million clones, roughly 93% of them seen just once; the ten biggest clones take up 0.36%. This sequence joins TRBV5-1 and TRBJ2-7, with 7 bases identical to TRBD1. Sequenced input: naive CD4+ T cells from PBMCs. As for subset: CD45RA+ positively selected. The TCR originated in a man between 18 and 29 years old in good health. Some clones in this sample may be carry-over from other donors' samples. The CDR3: CASSFGDSSNEQYF. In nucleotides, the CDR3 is TGCGCCAGCAGCTTTGGGGACAGTTCCAACGAGCAGTACTTC.